This T cell receptor (beta chain) is drawn from a study of T cell responses to AZD1222 COVID-19 vaccine. This table comes from immunoSEQ multiplex PCR, and its TCRdb copy is limited to in-frame clones, with some not included. In the table there are about 150,000 clones, approximately 90% of which are singletons. Study-level results: Donors were chiefly white British, with a greater number of females, and clonal diversity was perhaps underestimated.

Concerning this clone itself: Antigen specificity is unknown.

The CDR3 loop spans 15 amino acids. Germline V gene lookup returns CDR1 MNHEY and CDR2 SMNVEV (reference sequence). V lost 0 bases and J 4 bases, leaving 12 bases between the germline ends. The TCR originated in an adult who received the AZD1222 COVID-19 vaccine. The material was peripheral blood, obtained 28 days after the second AZD1222 dose. This rearrangement joins TRBV27 to TRBJ1-1, with D tentatively TRBD1 (5 bases). The CDR3 spells CASSLSGHPTTEAFF. CDR3 sequence (DNA): TGTGCCAGCAGTTTATCGGGGCACCCAACCACTGAAGCTTTCTTT.